The table lists the clone carrying this TCR beta chain with a count of one. Germline CDR1 and CDR2: SGHRS and YFSETQ. CDR3 length: 15 residues. Trimming cost V 1 base and J 2 bases, with 9 bases left between them. This entry comes from a study of blood T cell repertoires in COVID-19. Participants' own reports of clinical history determined their cohort assignment. The assay was immunoSEQ multiplex PCR, and TCRdb's table has in-frame clones only and misses some. The sample consists of 62,000 or so clones, approximately 78% of them appearing once. Sequencing was performed on PBMCs or T cells enriched from blood (not recorded which). The source is a woman in her thirties or forties with acute COVID-19. The J gene is TRBJ1-4, the V gene TRBV5-1; perhaps TRBD1 as D (6 bases). The CDR3 protein is CASSLYGGTNEKLFF. CDR3 DNA: TGCGCCAGCAGCTTGTATGGGGGCACTAATGAAAAACTGTTTTTT.